This passage covers 3 T cell receptor beta chains from one sample sequenced in a study of cytomegalovirus exposure and HLA in healthy donors. Amplification used 60 Vbeta primers and 13 Jbeta primers. The protocol was immunoSEQ multiplex PCR, while the TCRdb copy is restricted to in-frame clones and leaves out a portion. The data contain 150,000 to 200,000 clones, roughly 13% of them singletons. Sequencing was carried out using PBMCs. These receptors all stem from a man in his fifties or sixties in good health and CMV-seropositive.

This clone appeared a few times. The chain has TRBV7-2 and TRBJ1-6; D remains ambiguous. V lost 3 bases to trimming and J lost 4 bases, with 10 bases between them. The CDR3 contains 15 residues. Germline V gives CDR1 SGHTA, CDR2 FQGNSA. CDR3 DNA: TGTGCCAGCAGCTTTATCCGGGATTATAATTCACCCCTCCACTTT. Protein: CASSFIRDYNSPLHF.

Comments on this clone: This sample includes further DNA sequences coding for the same CDR3. The gene calls are TRBV11-3 and TRBJ1-1; D not certain. The germline V gene has CDR1 SGHNT and CDR2 YENEEA. This CDR3 is built from 13 residues. Trimming cost V 2 bases and J 1 base, with 5 bases left between them. The CDR3 DNA reads as TGTGCCAGCAGCTTAAACAAGAACACTGAAGCTTTCTTT. It specifies CASSLNKNTEAFF. Complete variable domain (other parts from reference TRBV11-3 and TRBJ1-1): EAGVVQSPRYKIIEKKQPVAFWCNPISGHNTLYWYLQNLGQGPELLIRYENEEAVDDSQLPKDRFSAERLKGVDSTLKIQPAELGDSAVYLCASSLNKNTEAFFGQGTRLTVV.

The chain has TRBV27 and TRBJ2-5; TRBD1 matches at 8 bases. Gene TRBJ2-7 matches the end of the DNA better, so the J call may be wrong. Germline CDR1 is MNHEY and CDR2 is SMNVEV (reference sequence). This CDR3 is built from 14 residues. CDR3 coding DNA: TGTGCCAGCAGGAAGGACAGGGTTGACTACGAGCAGTACTTC. As protein: CASRKDRVDYEQYF.